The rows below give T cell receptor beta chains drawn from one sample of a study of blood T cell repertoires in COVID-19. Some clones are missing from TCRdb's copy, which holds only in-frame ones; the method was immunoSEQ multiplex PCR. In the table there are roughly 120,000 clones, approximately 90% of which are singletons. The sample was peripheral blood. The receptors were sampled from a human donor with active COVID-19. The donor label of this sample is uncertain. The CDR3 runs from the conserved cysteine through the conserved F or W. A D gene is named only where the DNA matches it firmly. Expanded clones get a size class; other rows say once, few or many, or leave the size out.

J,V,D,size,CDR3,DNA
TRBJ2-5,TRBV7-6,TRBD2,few,CASSLGALAGGRLETQYF,TGTGCCAGCAGCTTAGGGGCACTAGCGGGGGGGCGATTGGAGACCCAGTACTTC
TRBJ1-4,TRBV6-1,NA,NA,CASSDRADEKLFF,TGTGCCAGCAGTGACAGGGCTGATGAAAAACTGTTTTTT
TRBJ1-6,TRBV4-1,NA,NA,CASSQDAPSSYNSPLHF,TGCGCCAGCAGCCAAGACGCTCCGAGCTCCTATAATTCACCCCTCCACTTT
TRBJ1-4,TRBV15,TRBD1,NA,CATSRDRGAEKLFF,TGTGCCACCAGCAGAGACAGGGGGGCTGAAAAACTGTTTTTT
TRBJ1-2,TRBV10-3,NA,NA,CAISSGRYGYTF,TGTGCCATCAGCTCAGGGAGGTATGGCTACACCTTC
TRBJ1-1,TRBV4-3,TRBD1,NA,CASSQDPYTGAAFF,TGCGCCAGCAGCCAAGACCCCTATACAGGGGCGGCTTTCTTT
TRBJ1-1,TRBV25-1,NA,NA,CASSFFSGAIGNTEAFF,TGTGCCAGCAGTTTTTTTTCAGGGGCGATAGGGAACACTGAAGCTTTCTTT
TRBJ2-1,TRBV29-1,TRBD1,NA,CSVVRDRGQNEQFF,TGCAGCGTTGTTCGGGACAGGGGGCAGAATGAGCAGTTCTTC
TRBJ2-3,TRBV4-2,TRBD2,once,CASSVAGTSGIITSTDTQYF,TGTGCCAGCAGCGTTGCCGGGACTAGCGGGATAATTACTAGCACAGATACGCAGTATTTT
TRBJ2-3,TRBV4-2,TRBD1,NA,CASSQDRGTPDTQYF,TGTGCCAGCAGCCAAGACAGGGGGACCCCGGATACGCAGTATTTT
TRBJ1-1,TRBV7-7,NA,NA,CASRPDGVRDTEAFF,TGTGCTAGCAGACCAGACGGCGTTCGGGACACTGAAGCTTTCTTT
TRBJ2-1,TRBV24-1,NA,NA,CATSDPRQSDNEQFF,TGTGCCACCAGTGACCCCCGACAGTCCGACAATGAGCAGTTCTTC
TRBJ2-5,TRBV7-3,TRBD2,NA,CASSPITSGGRETQYF,TGTGCCAGCAGCCCGATTACTAGCGGGGGGCGAGAGACCCAGTACTTC
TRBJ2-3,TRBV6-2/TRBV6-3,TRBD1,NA,CASSYSIRTGPTDTQYF,TGTGCCAGCAGTTACTCGATTAGGACAGGGCCCACAGATACGCAGTATTTT
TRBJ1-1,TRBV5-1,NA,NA,CASSSSGGTEAFF,TGCGCCAGCAGCTCATCGGGGGGCACTGAAGCTTTCTTT
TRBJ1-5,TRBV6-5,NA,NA,CASSRGHPWDQPQHF,TGTGCCAGCAGCAGGGGACACCCATGGGATCAGCCCCAGCATTTT
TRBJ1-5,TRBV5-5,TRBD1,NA,CASSFRDRGPQPQHF,TGTGCCAGCAGCTTCAGGGACAGGGGGCCTCAGCCCCAGCATTTT
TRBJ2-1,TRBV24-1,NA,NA,CATSDFSGQFF,TGTGCCACCAGTGATTTTTCCGGTCAGTTCTTC
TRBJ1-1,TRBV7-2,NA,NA,CASSLAGGGTEAFF,TGTGCCAGCAGCTTAGCCGGGGGGGGCACTGAAGCTTTCTTT
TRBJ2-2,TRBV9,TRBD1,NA,CASSSPAGTGSRNTGELFF,TGTGCCAGCAGCTCCCCGGCCGGGACAGGGAGTAGGAACACCGGGGAGCTGTTTTTT
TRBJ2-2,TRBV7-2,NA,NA,CASSARTGNTGELFF,TGTGCCAGCAGCGCAAGGACTGGAAACACCGGGGAGCTGTTTTTT
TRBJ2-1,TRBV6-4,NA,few,CASSEDTYNEQFF,TGTGCCAGCAGTGAGGACACCTACAATGAGCAGTTCTTC
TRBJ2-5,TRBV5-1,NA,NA,CASSVSQETQYF,TGCGCCAGCAGCGTCTCTCAAGAGACCCAGTACTTC
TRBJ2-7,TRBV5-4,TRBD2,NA,CASSPTGEGQYF,TGTGCCAGCAGCCCTACCGGGGAGGGGCAGTACTTC
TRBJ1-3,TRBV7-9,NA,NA,CASSLARRISGNTIYF,TGTGCCAGCAGCTTAGCGCGGAGGATCTCTGGAAACACCATATATTTT
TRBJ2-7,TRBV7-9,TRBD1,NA,CASSSSGTGVYEQYF,TGTGCCAGCAGCTCATCCGGGACAGGGGTATACGAGCAGTACTTC
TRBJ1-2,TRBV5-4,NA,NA,CASSLDAGLNYGYTF,TGTGCCAGCAGCTTGGATGCAGGGCTTAACTATGGCTACACCTTC
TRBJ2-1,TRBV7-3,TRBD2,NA,CASSPAGLVAAPYNEQFF,TGTGCCAGCAGCCCCGCCGGACTAGTAGCGGCCCCCTACAATGAGCAGTTCTTC
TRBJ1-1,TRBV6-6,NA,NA,CASSYPRGGLNTEAFF,TGTGCCAGCAGTTACCCTCGCGGGGGGCTGAACACTGAAGCTTTCTTT
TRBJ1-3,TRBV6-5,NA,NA,CASSTGVSGNTIYF,TGTGCCAGCAGTACGGGGGTCTCTGGAAACACCATATATTTT
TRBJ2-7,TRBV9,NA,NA,CASSVGPGNYEQYF,TGTGCCAGCAGCGTAGGTCCGGGGAACTACGAGCAGTACTTC
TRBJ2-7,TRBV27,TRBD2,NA,CASSWGLGEYEQYF,TGTGCCAGCAGTTGGGGACTAGGAGAATACGAGCAGTACTTC
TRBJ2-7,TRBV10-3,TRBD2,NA,CAITSGETYEQYF,TGTGCCATCACGAGCGGGGAAACCTACGAGCAGTACTTC
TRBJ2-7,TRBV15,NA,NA,CAASRDRESEQYF,TGTGCCGCCAGCAGAGATAGAGAGTCTGAGCAGTACTTC
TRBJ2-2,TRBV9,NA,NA,CASSVATNTGELFF,TGTGCCAGCAGCGTAGCTACTAACACCGGGGAGCTGTTTTTT
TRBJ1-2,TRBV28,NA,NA,CASSPQRTVYGYTF,TGTGCCAGCAGTCCCCAAAGGACAGTTTATGGCTACACCTTC
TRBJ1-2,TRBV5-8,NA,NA,CASSMWGTSMDNYGYTF,TGTGCCAGCTCGATGTGGGGGACTTCCATGGATAACTATGGCTACACCTTC
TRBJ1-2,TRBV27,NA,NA,CASRDQGISNGYTF,TGTGCCAGCAGAGATCAGGGTATTTCTAACGGCTACACCTTC